The 14 T cell receptor beta chains given below trace back to one sample, sequenced in a study of blood T cell repertoires in COVID-19 (dated by TCRdb to the early 2020s). Library prep was done by the immunoSEQ multiplex PCR assay. TCRdb stores this immuneACCESS table with in-frame sequences only. Part of the clones is absent; in the studies checked, under half of the shortfall reflects unresolved V genes, and no reason is known for the rest. Present in this sample are hundreds of thousands of clones, approximately 90% of which were seen just once. The ten largest make up approximately 6% of the sample. Sequencing used PBMCs or T cells enriched from blood (not recorded which). These TCRs come from a woman aged 40 to 55 who had recovered from COVID-19.

The gene calls are TRBV5-5 and TRBJ2-1, with a weak D call TRBD2 (7 bases). Germline-derived CDR1 and CDR2 are SGHKS and YYEKEE (reference sequence). V lost 4 bases, J lost 0 bases, and 17 bases lay in between. This CDR3 spans 17 amino acids. The CDR3 region is CASSPEGGSISYNEQFF. In nucleotides, the CDR3 is TGTGCCAGCAGCCCGGAGGGGGGGTCGATCTCCTACAATGAGCAGTTCTTC. The whole variable domain, remainder taken from reference TRBV5-5 and TRBJ2-1, is DAGVTQSPTHLIKTRGQQVTLRCSPISGHKSVSWYQQVLGQGPQFIFQYYEKEERGRGNFPDRFSARQFPNYSSELNVNALLLGDSALYLCASSPEGGSISYNEQFFGPGTRLTVL.

This clone came up a few times. The J gene is TRBJ2-3, the V gene TRBV28; 8 bases are shared with TRBD2. Germline V gene sequence: CDR1 MDHEN, CDR2 SYDVKM. CDR3 length: 17 amino acids. The junction had 10 bases not matched to a gene; V was cut back by 1 base and J by 4 bases. DNA for the CDR3: TGTGCCAGCAGTTTATTCCGCGGGTTCGGGAGGGCAGATACGCAGTATTTT. Its protein product is CASSLFRGFGRADTQYF.

This rearrangement joins TRBV5-1 to TRBJ2-7; 11 bases match TRBD2. The CDR3 has 14 amino acids. Germline V gene data show CDR1 as SGHRS and CDR2 as YFSETQ. V gave up 7 bases and J gave up 4 bases; unmatched junction bases: 7. The CDR3 DNA reads as TGCGCCAGCGCCGGTACTAGCGGGAGTTACGAGCAGTACTTC. Protein sequence: CASAGTSGSYEQYF. Variable domain in full (rest from reference TRBV5-1 and TRBJ2-7): KAGVTQTPRYLIKTRGQQVTLSCSPISGHRSVSWYQQTPGQGLQFLFEYFSETQRNKGNFPGRFSGRQFSNSRSEMNVSTLELGDSALYLCASAGTSGSYEQYFGPGTRLTVT.

The chain has TRBV18 and TRBJ2-5, with 10 bases matching TRBD1. Germline-derived CDR1 and CDR2 are KGHSH and LQKENI. This CDR3 contains 16 residues. J lost 4 bases, V lost 0 bases, and 5 bases had no gene match. The CDR3, as DNA: TGTGCCAGCTCACCACCGGACAGGGGGAAATCAGAGACCCAGTACTTC. Its translation is CASSPPDRGKSETQYF.

The chain couples TRBV5-8 to TRBJ2-5, with unresolved D. Germline V gives CDR1 SGHTS, CDR2 YDEGEE. The CDR3 is 13 residues long. Trimming removed 2 bases from V and 4 bases from J, with 9 bases in between. CDR3 DNA: TGTGCCAGCAGCTTCGGTTTCACAGAGACCCAGTACTTC. Translated, it gives CASSFGFTETQYF.

V usage is TRBV18 and J usage is TRBJ1-5; a weak D match, TRBD1 (6 bases). The V and J ends lost 0 bases and 9 bases respectively, with 9 bases between them. CDR1 and CDR2 from the germline V gene are KGHSH and LQKENI. The CDR3 totals 13 residues. CDR3 DNA: TGTGCCAGCTCACCACCCGTAGGGGGGCCCCAGCATTTT. Its protein is CASSPPVGGPQHF.

CDR3 sequence (DNA): TGTGCCAGCAGCTTGGGCGGTGCCAGGGGGGATACGCAGTATTTT. It yields the protein CASSLGGARGDTQYF. This chain links TRBV7-3 with TRBJ2-3, with 7 bases aligning to TRBD1. Trimming at V came to 3 bases and at J to 6 bases, leaving 9 bases not matched to a gene. Germline V CDR1 and CDR2: SGHTA, FQGTGA. The CDR3 is 15 residues long.

The chain has TRBV2 and TRBJ2-3, with D possibly being TRBD1 (5 bases). The germline gives CDR1 SNHLY, CDR2 FYNNEI. Trimming took off 7 bases at V and 3 bases at J, with 14 bases between the two ends. The CDR3 sequence is 14 residues long. CDR3 in DNA: TGTGCCAGCAAGGCGCCAGGGTATACAGATACGCAGTATTTT. It yields the protein CASKAPGYTDTQYF.

This clone was seen ten or more times. The rearrangement uses TRBV28 and TRBJ1-5, with a possible D match to TRBD1 (5 bases). This CDR3 has 14 residues. Between the trimmed V and J ends, which lost 6 bases and 5 bases, there was a span of 14 bases. From germline, CDR1 is MDHEN and CDR2 SYDVKM. CDR3 region: CASSQAGNHQPQHF. The CDR3 region has the DNA TGTGCCAGCAGCCAAGCAGGGAACCATCAGCCCCAGCATTTT.

The chain links TRBV19 to TRBJ1-5, with 9 nucleotides matching TRBD1. CDR1 is LNHDA, CDR2 SQIVND, per germline (reference sequence). The V and J ends lost 6 bases and 1 base, in that order; junction bases with no gene match: 4. This CDR3 is 15 amino acids long. Here the CDR3 reads CASSLQGASNQPQHF. The CDR3 DNA reads as TGTGCCAGTAGCCTACAGGGGGCAAGCAATCAGCCCCAGCATTTT.

This CDR3 reads CASSPSGRGYGYTF. The CDR3 coding sequence is TGCGCCAGCAGCCCTAGCGGGCGTGGGTATGGCTACACCTTC. The genes are TRBV4-3 and TRBJ1-2; D ambiguous. The CDR3 has 14 residues. Germline values: CDR1 LGHNA, CDR2 YSLEER. With 4 bases removed from V and 5 bases from J, the gap between germline ends came to 14 bases.

This sequence joins TRBV5-5 and TRBJ1-4; 8 bases line up with TRBD1. CDR3 length: 16 residues. Looked up from germline, CDR1 is SGHKS and CDR2 is YYEKEE (reference sequence). The ends lost 4 bases at V and 8 bases at J; junction bases unmatched: 13. Written as DNA, the CDR3 is TGTGCCAGCAGCGTGACAGGGGCCCTAACGGGCGAAAAACTGTTTTTT. Amino acid sequence: CASSVTGALTGEKLFF.

The chain uses TRBV10-2 and TRBJ2-1; 10 nucleotides agree with TRBD2. Germline loops: CDR1 WSHSY, CDR2 SAAADI. The CDR3 sequence is 15 residues long. The V segment lost 2 bases and the J segment 6 bases; nucleotides outside the gene matches: 4. CDR3 bases: TGCGCCAGCAGTGAGAGTCCTAGCGGGAGCAATGAGCAGTTCTTC. Translating it yields CASSESPSGSNEQFF.

The chain uses TRBV7-8 and TRBJ2-7; TRBD2 matches at 9 bases. Per germline, CDR1 SGHVS and CDR2 FQNEAQ. This CDR3 is built from 16 residues. V lost 5 bases and J lost 4; bases outside the gene matches: 12. The CDR3 DNA is TGTGCCAGCAGCGCCTCCTCCGGGACTAGCTTATACGAGCAGTACTTC. Protein: CASSASSGTSLYEQYF.